The rows below give T cell receptor beta chains drawn from one sample of a study of tumor-infiltrating lymphocytes in oesophageal squamous cell carcinoma. One entry per CDR3 protein, called by TCRdb with MiXCR from the PCR reads. Here the sample spans about 14,000 distinct CDR3 sequences, less than 60% being singletons. The sequenced sample consisted of blood. Every receptor here comes from a male donor with esophageal squamous cell carcinoma. Each CDR3 is given with its conserved first and last residue. A D gene is named only where the DNA matches it firmly. Clone size appears in some rows only: once, few, many, or a class for an expanded clone.

J gene	V gene	D gene	clone size	CDR3 DNA	CDR3 protein
TRBJ2-3	TRBV28	-	-	TGTGCCAGCAGCCAAACACGGCGGGGCCTGTCGGATACGCAGTATTTT	CASSQTRRGLSDTQYF
TRBJ2-1	TRBV11-2	-	-	TGTGCCAGCAGCTTAGACAGGGTTTTGGACTACAATGAGCAGTTCTTC	CASSLDRVLDYNEQFF
TRBJ1-6	TRBV10-1	TRBD1	-	TGCGCCAGCACGGACAGGCTTAATTCACCCCTCCACTTT	CASTDRLNSPLHF
TRBJ1-4	TRBV20-1	-	once	TGCAGTGCTAGACCCGGGCCCGCGGAAAAACTGTTTTTT	CSARPGPAEKLFF
TRBJ1-4	TRBV6-5	-	-	TGTGCCAGCCGCGCAGGGGATCTTCCTAATGAAAAACTGTTTTTT	CASRAGDLPNEKLFF
TRBJ2-5	TRBV6-1	-	-	TGTGCCAGCAGCTTTCGGACTGAGAGTTGGAGTCAGTACTTC	CASSFRTESWSQYF
TRBJ2-4	TRBV6-6	TRBD1	-	TGTGCCAGCAGTTACTACAGGGGGCAGTACTTC	CASSYYRGQYF
TRBJ2-2	TRBV11-3	-	-	TGTGCCAGCAGCTTCATCCTGGGCGGGGAGCTGTTTTTT	CASSFILGGELFF
TRBJ1-6	TRBV9	-	-	TGTGCCAGCAGCGTTGGGAACCCAGAGAATTCACCCCTCCACTTT	CASSVGNPENSPLHF
TRBJ2-3	TRBV7-2	-	large	TGTGCCAGCAGCTCCGGACCAACTGGAAGCACAGATACGCAGTATTTT	CASSSGPTGSTDTQYF
TRBJ2-7	TRBV2	TRBD2	many	TGTGCCAGCAGTGAGATTGGGCTAGCGGCTGAATACGAGCAGTACTTC	CASSEIGLAAEYEQYF
TRBJ2-1	TRBV6-1	-	many	TGTGCCAGCAGCCGCGCACAGGGTCGCGATGAGCAGTTCTTC	CASSRAQGRDEQFF
TRBJ2-1	TRBV20-1	-	-	TGCAGTGCTAGAGATCCAGGGGCCGTCTACAATGAGCAGTTCTTC	CSARDPGAVYNEQFF
TRBJ2-7	TRBV29-1	-	-	TGCAGCTCGACCGGGCCGGACTACGAGCAGTACTTC	CSSTGPDYEQYF
TRBJ1-1	TRBV28	-	many	TGTGCCAGCAGTACTCCAGGGGAAATGAACACTGAAGCTTTCTTT	CASSTPGEMNTEAFF
TRBJ2-1	TRBV7-6	TRBD2	-	TGTGCCAGCAGCGGGGCACCGGGACTAGCGGGAGAGCTCTCCTACAATGAGCAGTTCTTC	CASSGAPGLAGELSYNEQFF